This T cell receptor (beta chain) was obtained from a study of CD8+ T cells in alopecia areata. The CDR3 covers 14 residues. CDR1 and CDR2 (germline): SGHRS, YFSETQ. Trimming took 0 bases from V and 3 from J, leaving 10 bases between them. On this clone itself: Antigen: not known.

RNA was isolated and reverse transcribed to cDNA, the sequencing template. The assay was immunoSEQ multiplex PCR, and TCRdb's table has in-frame clones only and misses some. The data contain about 200,000 clones, roughly three fifths of them singletons. General study results and limits: Especially in alopecia totalis/universalis, lesional scalp showed greater clonality than normal scalp did. Scalp sample sequencing also detects resident alphabeta T cells of normal skin. Researchers reported that TCR sharing among patients proved less clear than in mice, possibly HLA-linked.

The receptor was isolated from a human donor in good health. The J gene is TRBJ2-7, the V gene TRBV5-1, with D uncertain. The sample was CD8+ T cells sorted from blood. The CDR3 sequence: CASSLAPGNYEQYF. The CDR3 DNA is TGCGCCAGCAGCTTGGCACCAGGAAACTACGAGCAGTACTTC.